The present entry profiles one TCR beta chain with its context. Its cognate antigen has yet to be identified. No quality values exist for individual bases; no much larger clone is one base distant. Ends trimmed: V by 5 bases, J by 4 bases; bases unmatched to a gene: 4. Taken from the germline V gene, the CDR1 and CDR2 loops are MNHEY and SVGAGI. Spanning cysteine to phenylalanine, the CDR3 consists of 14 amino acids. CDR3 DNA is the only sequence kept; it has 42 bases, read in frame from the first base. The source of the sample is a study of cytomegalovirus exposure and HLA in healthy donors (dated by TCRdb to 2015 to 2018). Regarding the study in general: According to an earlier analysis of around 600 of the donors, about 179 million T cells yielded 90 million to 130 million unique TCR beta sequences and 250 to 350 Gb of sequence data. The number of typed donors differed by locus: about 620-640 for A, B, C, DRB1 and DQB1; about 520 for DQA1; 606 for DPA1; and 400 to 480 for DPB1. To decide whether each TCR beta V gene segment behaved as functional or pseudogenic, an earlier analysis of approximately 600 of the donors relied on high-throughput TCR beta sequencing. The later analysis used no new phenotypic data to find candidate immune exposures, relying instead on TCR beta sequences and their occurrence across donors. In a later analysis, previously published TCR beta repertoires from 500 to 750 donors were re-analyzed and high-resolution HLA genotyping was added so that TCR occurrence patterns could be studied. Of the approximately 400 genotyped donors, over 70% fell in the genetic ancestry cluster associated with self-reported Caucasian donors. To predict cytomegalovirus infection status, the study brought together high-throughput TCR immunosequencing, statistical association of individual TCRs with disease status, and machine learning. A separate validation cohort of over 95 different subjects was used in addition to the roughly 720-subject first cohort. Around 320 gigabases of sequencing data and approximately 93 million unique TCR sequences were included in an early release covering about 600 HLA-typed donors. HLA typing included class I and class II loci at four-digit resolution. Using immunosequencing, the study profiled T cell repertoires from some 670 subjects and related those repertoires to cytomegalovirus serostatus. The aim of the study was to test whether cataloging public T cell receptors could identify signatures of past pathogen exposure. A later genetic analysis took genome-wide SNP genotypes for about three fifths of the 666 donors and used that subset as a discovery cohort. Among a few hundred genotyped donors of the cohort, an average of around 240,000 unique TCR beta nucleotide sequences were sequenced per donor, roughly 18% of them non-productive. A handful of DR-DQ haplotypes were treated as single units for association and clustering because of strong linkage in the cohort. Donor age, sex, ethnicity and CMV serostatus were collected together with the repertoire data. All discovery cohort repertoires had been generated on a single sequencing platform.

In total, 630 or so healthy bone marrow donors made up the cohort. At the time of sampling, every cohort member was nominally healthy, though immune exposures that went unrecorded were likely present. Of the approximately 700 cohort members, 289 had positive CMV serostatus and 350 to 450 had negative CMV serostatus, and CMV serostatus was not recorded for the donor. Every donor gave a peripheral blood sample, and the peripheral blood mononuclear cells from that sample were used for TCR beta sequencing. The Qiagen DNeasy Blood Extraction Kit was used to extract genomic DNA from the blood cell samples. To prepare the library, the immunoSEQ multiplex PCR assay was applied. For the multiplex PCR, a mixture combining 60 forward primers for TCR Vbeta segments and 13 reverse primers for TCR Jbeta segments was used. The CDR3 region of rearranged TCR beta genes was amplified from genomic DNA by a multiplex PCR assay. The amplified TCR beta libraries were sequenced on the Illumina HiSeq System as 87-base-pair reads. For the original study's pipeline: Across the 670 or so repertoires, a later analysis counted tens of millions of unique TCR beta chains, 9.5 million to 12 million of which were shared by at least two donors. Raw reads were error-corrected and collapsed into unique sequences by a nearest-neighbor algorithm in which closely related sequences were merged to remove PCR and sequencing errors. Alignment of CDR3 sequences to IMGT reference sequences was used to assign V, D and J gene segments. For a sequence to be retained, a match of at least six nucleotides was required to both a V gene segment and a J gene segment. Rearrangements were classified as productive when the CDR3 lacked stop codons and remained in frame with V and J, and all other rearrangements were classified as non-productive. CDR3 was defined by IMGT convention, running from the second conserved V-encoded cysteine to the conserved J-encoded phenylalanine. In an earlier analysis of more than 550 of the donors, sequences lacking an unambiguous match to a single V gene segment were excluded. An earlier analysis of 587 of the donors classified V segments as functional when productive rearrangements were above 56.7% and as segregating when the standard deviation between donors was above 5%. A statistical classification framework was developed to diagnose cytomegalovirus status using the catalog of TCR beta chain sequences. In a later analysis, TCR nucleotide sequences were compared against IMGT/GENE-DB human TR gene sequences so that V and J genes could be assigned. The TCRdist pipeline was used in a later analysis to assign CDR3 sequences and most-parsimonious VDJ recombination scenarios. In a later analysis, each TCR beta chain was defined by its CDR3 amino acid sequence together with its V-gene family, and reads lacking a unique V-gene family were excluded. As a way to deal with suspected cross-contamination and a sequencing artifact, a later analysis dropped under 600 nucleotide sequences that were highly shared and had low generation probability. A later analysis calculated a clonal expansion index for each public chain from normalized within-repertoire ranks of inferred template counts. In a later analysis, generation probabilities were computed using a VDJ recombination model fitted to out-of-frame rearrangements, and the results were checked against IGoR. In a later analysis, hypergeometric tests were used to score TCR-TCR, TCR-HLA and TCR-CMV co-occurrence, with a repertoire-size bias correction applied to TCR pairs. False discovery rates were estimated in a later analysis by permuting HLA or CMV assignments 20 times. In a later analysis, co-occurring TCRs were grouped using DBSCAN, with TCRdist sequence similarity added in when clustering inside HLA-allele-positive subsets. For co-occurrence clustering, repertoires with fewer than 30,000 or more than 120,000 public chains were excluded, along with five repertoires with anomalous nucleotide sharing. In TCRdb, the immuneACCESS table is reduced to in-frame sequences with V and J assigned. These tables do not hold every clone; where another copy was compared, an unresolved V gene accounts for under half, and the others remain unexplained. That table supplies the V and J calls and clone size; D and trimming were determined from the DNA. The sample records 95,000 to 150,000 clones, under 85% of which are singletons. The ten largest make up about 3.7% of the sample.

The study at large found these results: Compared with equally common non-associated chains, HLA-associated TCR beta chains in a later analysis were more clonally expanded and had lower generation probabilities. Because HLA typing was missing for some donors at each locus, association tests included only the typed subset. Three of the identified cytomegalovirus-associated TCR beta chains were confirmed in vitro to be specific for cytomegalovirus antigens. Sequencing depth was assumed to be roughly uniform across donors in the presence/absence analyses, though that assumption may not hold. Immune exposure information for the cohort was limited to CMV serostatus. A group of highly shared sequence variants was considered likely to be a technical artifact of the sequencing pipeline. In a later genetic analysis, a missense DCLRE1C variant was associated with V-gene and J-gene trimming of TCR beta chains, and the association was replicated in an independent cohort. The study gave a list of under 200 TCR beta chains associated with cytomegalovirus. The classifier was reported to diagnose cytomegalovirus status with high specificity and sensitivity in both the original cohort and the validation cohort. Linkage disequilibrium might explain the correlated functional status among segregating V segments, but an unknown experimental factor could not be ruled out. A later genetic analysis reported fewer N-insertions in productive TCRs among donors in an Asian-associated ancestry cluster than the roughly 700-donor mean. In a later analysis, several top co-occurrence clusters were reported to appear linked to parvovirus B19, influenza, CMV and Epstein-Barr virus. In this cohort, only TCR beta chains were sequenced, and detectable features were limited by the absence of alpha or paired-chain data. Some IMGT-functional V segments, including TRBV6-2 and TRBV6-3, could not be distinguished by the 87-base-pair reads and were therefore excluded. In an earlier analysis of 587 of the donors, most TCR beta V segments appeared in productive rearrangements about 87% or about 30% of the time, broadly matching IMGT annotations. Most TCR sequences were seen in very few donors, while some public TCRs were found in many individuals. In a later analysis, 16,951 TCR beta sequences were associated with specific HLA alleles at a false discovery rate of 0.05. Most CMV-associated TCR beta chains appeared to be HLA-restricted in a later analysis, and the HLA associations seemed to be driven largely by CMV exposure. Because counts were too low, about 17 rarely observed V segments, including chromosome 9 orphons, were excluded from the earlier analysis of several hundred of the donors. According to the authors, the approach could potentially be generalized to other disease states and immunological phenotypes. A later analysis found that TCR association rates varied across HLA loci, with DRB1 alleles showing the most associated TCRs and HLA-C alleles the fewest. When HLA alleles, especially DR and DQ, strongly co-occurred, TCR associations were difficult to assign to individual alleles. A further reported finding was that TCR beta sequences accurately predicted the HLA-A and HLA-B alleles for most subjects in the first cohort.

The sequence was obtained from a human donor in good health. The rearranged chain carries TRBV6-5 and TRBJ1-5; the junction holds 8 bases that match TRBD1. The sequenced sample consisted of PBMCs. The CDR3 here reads CASSDRGWNQPQHF. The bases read TGTGCCAGCAGTGACAGGGGTTGGAATCAGCCCCAGCATTTT.